This is a list of T cell receptor beta chains from one sample in a study of CD8 T cells in ankylosing spondylitis. TCRdb used MiXCR to reprocess the 5' RACE reads, holding one entry per CDR3 protein. Found here are 200,000 or so distinct CDR3 sequences, approximately 18% of them singletons; the top ten hold 4.3%. Sequencing was carried out using blood, either unsorted or a sorted T cell fraction (not recorded which). All receptors come from a male donor under 30 with ankylosing spondylitis or in good health (not recorded which). Each CDR3 is given with its conserved first and last residue.

j_call v_call cdr3_length cdr3_aa
TRBJ1-4 TRBV7-9 13 CAGGGSVGEKLFF
TRBJ2-2 TRBV6-5 14 CASSSGGSTGELFF
TRBJ2-3 TRBV7-8 18 CASSHQGRANFQTDTQYF
TRBJ2-6 TRBV12-3/TRBV12-4 17 CASSLGGGWSGANVLTF
TRBJ2-7 TRBV7-2 15 CASSLGGTVTYEQYF
TRBJ2-5 TRBV6-5 17 CASSYSGGGGPFETQYF
TRBJ2-1 TRBV20-1 16 CSARGTNKLGYNEQFF
TRBJ2-5 TRBV7-2 15 CASSLATGTQETQYF
TRBJ2-3 TRBV10-3 12 CAIRTSTDTQYF
TRBJ2-4 TRBV25-1 11 CASRGWDIQYF
TRBJ2-1 TRBV5-1 15 CASSPGLAGVDEQFF
TRBJ1-2 TRBV14 13 CASSRDRVYGYTF
TRBJ2-1 TRBV30 11 CAWSTQGARMF
TRBJ2-1 TRBV20-1 16 CSARVWTSGSYNGQFF
TRBJ2-3 TRBV7-2 15 CASSLGAGGPDTQYF
TRBJ1-6 TRBV4-1 16 CASSQGPQEINSPLHF
TRBJ2-2 TRBV9 18 CASSVGRRRTPNTGELFF
TRBJ2-1 TRBV7-6 16 CASSTTSGRARDEQFF
TRBJ1-6 TRBV6-5 15 CASSFPGDFNSPLHF
TRBJ1-1 TRBV3-1 13 CASSQALNTEAFF
TRBJ2-2 TRBV7-2 17 CASSFRNGSRNTGELFF
TRBJ2-6 TRBV18 20 CASSPLAWGGASSGANVLTF
TRBJ2-7 TRBV6-6 14 CASSNTDSGWGQYF
TRBJ2-1 TRBV7-2 16 CASSLQAGASYNEQFF
TRBJ2-2 TRBV12-3/TRBV12-4 15 CASSRLAGYTGELFF
TRBJ1-5 TRBV19 12 CASSPQGQPQHF
TRBJ2-3 TRBV5-1 13 CASGGLAGDTQYF
TRBJ1-5 TRBV6-6 13 CASSPLLNQPQHF
TRBJ2-7 TRBV19 13 CASGTPTTYEQYF
TRBJ2-1 TRBV5-1 15 CASSGDSSSYNEQFF
TRBJ2-1 TRBV27 12 CAAGDYNNEQFF
TRBJ2-7 TRBV6-1 12 CASRPGQVEQYF
TRBJ1-4 TRBV12-3/TRBV12-4 15 CASSLMGTGNEKLFF
TRBJ2-1 TRBV4-2 16 CASSSGPRSSYNEQFF
TRBJ2-5 TRBV20-1 16 CSARDGRTMNQETQYF
TRBJ1-2 TRBV29-1 11 CSVDWGAGYTF
TRBJ2-2 TRBV20-1 15 CSARGQGGNLGDLFF
TRBJ2-4 TRBV27 18 CASRPRTGANIAKNIQYF
TRBJ2-3 TRBV7-8 15 CASSLAGLAPDTQYF
TRBJ2-7 TRBV6-5 15 CASSYAGTGVYEQYF
TRBJ2-1 TRBV20-1 15 CSAPKVSRPYNEQFF
TRBJ1-1 TRBV12-3/TRBV12-4 15 CASTPRGSGNTEAFF
TRBJ2-7 TRBV7-2 16 CASSLVARDPAYEQYF
TRBJ1-1 TRBV12-3/TRBV12-4 14 CASSPTTGGTEAFF
TRBJ2-2 TRBV11-2 15 CASSMIRGNTGELFF
TRBJ2-1 TRBV4-2 16 CASSPALADSYNEQFF
TRBJ1-1 TRBV4-1 17 CASSQPGIGKWGTEAFF
TRBJ2-3 TRBV6-5 15 CASSSSGRGGDTQYF
TRBJ2-3 TRBV29-1 13 CSARGDRSDTQYF
TRBJ1-1 TRBV5-1 12 CASSLGRTEAFF
TRBJ2-7 TRBV20-1 14 CSARWGEVPYEQYF
TRBJ2-7 TRBV20-1 12 CSPGDRGDEQYF
TRBJ1-5 TRBV7-8 18 CASSLGDREGRGNQPQHF
TRBJ2-1 TRBV12-3/TRBV12-4 14 CASILGRAESEQFF
TRBJ2-2 TRBV30 13 CAWSVLLVGELFF
TRBJ1-3 TRBV19 14 CASTRGTGGNTIYF
TRBJ1-5 TRBV20-1 13 CSAFGQGDQPQHF